This TCR beta chain originates from a study of monozygotic twins with inflammatory bowel disease. CDR3 length equals 15 residues. For each CDR3 protein, TCRdb gives one entry from its re-call of the 5' RACE reads, without DNA. Its clone listing holds some 300,000 distinct CDR3 sequences. Sequenced material: blood. The receptor's source is a human donor with ulcerative colitis or Crohn's disease, or a healthy co-twin of an affected twin (not recorded which). The genes are TRBV12-3 or TRBV12-4 and TRBJ2-1; no DNA is available, so the TRBD2 call from TCRdb remains unchecked. The CDR3 loop is CASRPTSGRAFEQFF.